The source of this TCR beta chain is a study of regulatory T cells in long-lasting Graves disease. Points from the study as a whole: TRBV28, TRBJ1-2 and TRBJ2-5 were favored in persistent disease. Persistent Graves' patients showed less TCR diversity than newly diagnosed patients showed. Whereas 950 to 1,000 public clonotypes were shared by new patients, persistent patients shared more, at over 2,500.

V was trimmed by 2 bases and J by 4 bases, leaving 11 bases between them. From germline, CDR1 is SEHNR and CDR2 FQNEAQ (reference sequence). The length of the CDR3 is 14 residues. In building TCR beta libraries, iRepertoire HTBI primers were used together with Arm-PCR of CDR3 regions. TCRdb ran MiXCR on the multiplex PCR reads and lists one entry per CDR3 protein. The table includes about 540,000 distinct CDR3 sequences, roughly 13% detected once. Time point here: newly diagnosed GD, antithyroid drugs for less than 3 months. Researchers made the TCR library from RNA that was extracted from PBMCs. Concerning this clonotype itself: Its antigen is undetermined.

The sample also formed part of further work on T cells in Graves' hyperthyroidism and ophthalmopathy. As that report states: The primer set for the first-round RT-PCR of the TCR CDR3 was HTBI.

The material sequenced was peripheral blood mononuclear cells (PBMCs), taken at new diagnosis, from a patient treated with antithyroid drugs. The clonotype originates from a man aged 25-45 years with Graves disease. The rearrangement links TRBV7-9 to TRBJ1-2; the D is unclear. CDR3 in amino acids: CASSLSGSTYGYTF. The CDR3 nucleotides are TGTGCCAGCAGCTTATCGGGATCCACCTATGGCTACACCTTC.